A single sample gave rise to the 16 T cell receptor beta chains below, sequenced in a study of beta chain features in type 1 diabetes. Reverse transcription of all isolated RNA meant that expressed TCRB transcripts were sequenced. TCRdb's table, derived via immunoSEQ multiplex PCR, lists solely in-frame clones and lacks some. In the table there are 600,000 to 650,000 clones, about a sixth of which are singletons. Sequenced: naive CD4+ T cells from blood. These receptors were collected from a man between 18 and 29 years old in good health.

This chain connects TRBV9 to TRBJ1-5; 9 bases agree with TRBD1. Germline trimming cut 0 bases from V and 9 bases from J; bases unmatched to any gene: 4. Germline CDR1 SGDLS, CDR2 YYNGEE. The CDR3 has 14 residues. Written as DNA, the CDR3 is TGTGCCAGCAGCGTAGGGACAGGGGAACGGCCCCAGCATTTT. It specifies CASSVGTGERPQHF.

This clone was seen repeatedly, ten times or more. This sequence joins TRBV10-3 and TRBJ1-1; no clear D gene. The V end was cut by 6 bases, the J end by 1 base, with 9 bases between. The germline V gene encodes CDR1 ENHRY and CDR2 SYGVKD. This CDR3 has 13 residues. CDR3 nucleotide sequence: TGTGCCATCAGGAAAGGAGGGAACACTGAAGCTTTCTTT. Translated: CAIRKGGNTEAFF.

The gene calls are TRBV18 and TRBJ1-1; a possible D gene is TRBD1 (5 bases). The CDR3 has 14 residues. CDR1 is KGHSH, CDR2 LQKENI, per germline. Trimming cost V 2 bases and J 3 bases, with 10 bases left between them. CDR3 loop: CASSPADSYTEAFF. The CDR3 DNA sequence: TGTGCCAGCTCACCAGCTGACAGCTACACTGAAGCTTTCTTT.

The rearrangement joins TRBV28 to TRBJ1-1; the match to TRBD1 covers 8 bases. The CDR3 covers 15 residues. After removal of 6 bases from V and 1 base from J, the junction contained 7 bases not matched to a gene. Germline CDR1 reads MDHEN; CDR2 reads SYDVKM. This CDR3 is CASSTPGTGNTEAFF. The DNA for the CDR3 is TGTGCCAGCAGCACACCCGGGACAGGGAACACTGAAGCTTTCTTT.

The chain recombines TRBV29-1 with TRBJ2-7; weak D call: TRBD1 (6 bases). The CDR3 covers 13 residues. CDR1 is SQVTM, CDR2 ANQGSEA, per germline. Trimming stripped 2 bases from V and 2 bases from J, with 10 bases between. CDR3: CSVERQGTYEQYF. The CDR3 nucleotides are TGCAGCGTTGAAAGGCAGGGGACCTACGAGCAGTACTTC.

The CDR3 reads CASSDLGSATNEKLFF. CDR3 nucleotide sequence: TGTGCCAGCAGTGATCTCGGGTCGGCAACTAATGAAAAACTGTTTTTT. J is TRBJ1-4 and V is TRBV25-1; D not resolved. Trimming shortened V by 3 bases and J by 0 bases, and 11 bases separated the two germline ends. The length of the CDR3 is 16 residues. Germline loops: CDR1 MGHDK, CDR2 SYGVNS.

The genes are TRBV20-1 and TRBJ2-5, with D unclear. Germline V gene lookup returns CDR1 DFQATT and CDR2 SNEGSKA (reference sequence). With 6 bases removed from V and 3 bases from J, the gap between germline ends came to 8 bases. This CDR3 has 11 residues. This chain's CDR3 is CSAAREETQYF. The CDR3 DNA sequence: TGCAGTGCGGCCCGAGAAGAGACCCAGTACTTC.

This clone was seen a few times. V gene TRBV15 combines with J gene TRBJ1-1; D is unresolved. This CDR3 is built from 15 residues. Deletions cut 2 bases from V and 1 base from J, with 11 bases between. Germline lookup yields CDR1 LNHNV and CDR2 YYDKDF (reference sequence). CDR3 residues: CATSRSTISNTEAFF. The DNA of the CDR3 is TGTGCCACCAGCAGAAGTACAATATCGAACACTGAAGCTTTCTTT.

The CDR3 DNA sequence: TGCGCCAGCAGCCAAGAGGAGGTGGGGACCCAGTACTTC. This codes for CASSQEEVGTQYF. The chain links TRBV4-3 to TRBJ2-5, with D possibly being TRBD2 (5 bases). The CDR3 covers 13 residues. Trimming shortened V by 0 bases and J by 7 bases, and 9 bases separated the two germline ends. CDR1 is LGHNA and CDR2 is YSLEER in the germline V gene.

The chain uses TRBV6-1 and TRBJ2-7, with D unresolved. CDR1 MNHNS and CDR2 SASEGT come from the germline V gene. CDR3 size: 13 residues. The V end lost 4 bases, the J end lost 2 bases, and 9 bases lay between the germline ends. CDR3 sequence: CASSGHRAYEQYF. CDR3 bases: TGTGCCAGCAGTGGGCACAGAGCCTACGAGCAGTACTTC.

This clone has only a few counts. The V gene is TRBV10-3, the J gene TRBJ2-5, with D possibly matching TRBD2 (8 bases). CDR3 length equals 16 residues. The V gene lost 10 bases and the J gene lost 3 bases, with 24 bases spanning the gap. CDR1 is ENHRY, CDR2 SYGVKD, per germline. Here the CDR3 DNA reads TGTGCCACCCGCCCAGCGGGGGCAGGGGGGAAAGAGACCCAGTACTTC. This translates into CATRPAGAGGKETQYF.

This clone occurred a few times. This sample includes further DNA sequences coding for the same CDR3. This chain links TRBV18 with TRBJ2-3; D is unresolved. Germline V gene data show CDR1 as KGHSH and CDR2 as LQKENI. The length of the CDR3 is 12 residues. The V end lost 3 bases, the J end lost 2 bases, and 3 bases lay between the germline ends. The CDR3, as DNA: TGTGCCAGCTCACCGTCCACAGATACGCAGTATTTT. Its translation is CASSPSTDTQYF.

There are a few counts of this clone. The chain joins TRBV7-6 to TRBJ1-2; 8 bases map to TRBD1. Germline V gene data show CDR1 as SGHVS and CDR2 as FNYEAQ. The CDR3 contains 14 residues. The V segment lost 5 bases and the J segment 6 bases; nucleotides outside the gene matches: 8. CDR3 in amino acids: CASSPNRGGHGYTF. The CDR3 nucleotides are TGTGCCAGCAGCCCAAACAGGGGGGGGCATGGCTACACCTTC. Full variable domain (missing parts from reference TRBV7-6 and TRBJ1-2): GAGVSQSPRYKVTKRGQDVALRCDPISGHVSLYWYRQALGQGPEFLTYFNYEAQQDKSGLPNDRFSAERPEGSISTLTIQRTEQRDSAMYRCASSPNRGGHGYTFGSGTRLTVV.

The sample holds a few counts of this clone. This rearrangement joins TRBV15 to TRBJ2-5, with D perhaps matching TRBD1 (5 bases). Germline V lookup: CDR1 LNHNV, CDR2 YYDKDF (reference sequence). This CDR3 spans 12 amino acids. Trimming removed 7 bases from V and 4 bases from J, with 10 bases in between. CDR3 in amino acids: CATTRASETQYF. The CDR3 bases are TGTGCCACCACCAGGGCATCAGAGACCCAGTACTTC.

This chain links TRBV12-5 with TRBJ2-1; perhaps TRBD2 as D (5 bases). CDR3 size: 13 residues. V was cut by 0 bases and J by 9 bases, with 9 bases left in between. Germline V gene lookup returns CDR1 LGHNT and CDR2 FRNRAP. CDR3 residues: CASGLVGGIEQFF. CDR3 sequence (DNA): TGTGCTAGTGGTTTGGTAGGAGGTATTGAGCAGTTCTTC.

This clone was picked up a small number of times. Other DNA sequences in this specimen translate into the identical CDR3. J is TRBJ2-3 and V is TRBV18; D assignment may be TRBD1 or TRBD2 (5 bases each). The CDR3 spans 15 residues. Between the trimmed V and J ends, which lost 3 bases and 3 bases, there was a span of 13 bases. Germline loops: CDR1 KGHSH, CDR2 LQKENI. CDR3 protein: CASSPRGLGTDTQYF. DNA for the CDR3: TGTGCCAGCTCACCGAGGGGATTAGGGACAGATACGCAGTATTTT.